Listed below are T cell receptor beta chains from one sample, sequenced in a study of T cell repertoires in cytomegalovirus infection. One entry per CDR3 protein results from TCRdb running MiXCR on the reads. The data contain 400,000 or so distinct CDR3 sequences, 15% to 20% of them singletons. The sample consisted of PBMCs. Source of these receptors: a human donor in good health (CMV status not recorded). Some clones in this sample may be carry-over from other donors' samples. Both conserved end residues are part of each CDR3. Each record gives: CDR3 length, V gene, clone size, CDR3 protein. Not all rows give a size; the values are once, few, many and, for expanded clones, a class.

len: 16; v_gene: TRBV6-5; abundance: -; CDR3aa: CASRQTSGPNTGELFF
len: 13; v_gene: TRBV11-2; abundance: few; CDR3aa: CASSSLETDTQYF
len: 18; v_gene: TRBV11-3; abundance: -; CDR3aa: CASSLSQIGEVNTGELFF
len: 13; v_gene: TRBV7-8; abundance: many; CDR3aa: CASSFNGNQPQHF
len: 12; v_gene: TRBV6-5; abundance: -; CDR3aa: CATTGPSYEQYF
len: 14; v_gene: TRBV7-2; abundance: many; CDR3aa: CASSSTRGKDTQYF
len: 14; v_gene: TRBV7-6; abundance: -; CDR3aa: CASSLPGTNQPQHF
len: 15; v_gene: TRBV7-2; abundance: many; CDR3aa: CASSLGGLPNYGYTF
len: 16; v_gene: TRBV7-6; abundance: many; CDR3aa: CASSLGEGAAGAEAFF
len: 18; v_gene: TRBV7-6; abundance: many; CDR3aa: CASSLDPPGGVGVYEQYF
len: 15; v_gene: TRBV20-1; abundance: -; CDR3aa: CSASALADSYNEQFF
len: 16; v_gene: TRBV12-3/TRBV12-4; abundance: -; CDR3aa: CASRSGMDRNTDTQYF
len: 15; v_gene: TRBV29-1; abundance: -; CDR3aa: CSTSGTGGANYGYTF
len: 15; v_gene: TRBV4-1; abundance: -; CDR3aa: CASSPGGAPKNIQYF
len: 14; v_gene: TRBV5-1; abundance: -; CDR3aa: CASSLIGAGGEAFF
len: 14; v_gene: TRBV18; abundance: -; CDR3aa: CASSPLTGIYGYTF
len: 14; v_gene: TRBV29-1; abundance: -; CDR3aa: CSLPGTGGYNEQFF
len: 14; v_gene: TRBV10-3; abundance: -; CDR3aa: CAISEFGRNTEAFF
len: 13; v_gene: TRBV5-1; abundance: many; CDR3aa: CASSFDTDQPQHF
len: 15; v_gene: TRBV7-6; abundance: -; CDR3aa: CAISTGRFSTDEAFF
len: 14; v_gene: TRBV6-1; abundance: few; CDR3aa: CASSRDQGAYEQYF
len: 16; v_gene: TRBV7-2; abundance: few; CDR3aa: CASSRGTSLNTGELFF
len: 17; v_gene: TRBV10-3; abundance: -; CDR3aa: CAISDGGRGGLEDTQYF
len: 12; v_gene: TRBV19; abundance: many; CDR3aa: CASGTGNEKLFF
len: 13; v_gene: TRBV6-1; abundance: many; CDR3aa: CLSGTPVYNEQFF
len: 16; v_gene: TRBV6-6; abundance: -; CDR3aa: CASSSGPFKRDYGYTF
len: 16; v_gene: TRBV6-5; abundance: -; CDR3aa: CAISYSKWTAHYGYTF
len: 15; v_gene: TRBV18; abundance: -; CDR3aa: CASSPRQVEGTEAFF
len: 15; v_gene: TRBV7-9; abundance: -; CDR3aa: CASSTDRGSGDTQYF
len: 13; v_gene: TRBV20-1; abundance: -; CDR3aa: CSASGQDNQPQHF
len: 16; v_gene: TRBV6-2/TRBV6-3; abundance: -; CDR3aa: CASSSSLAGGQGGQFF
len: 14; v_gene: TRBV7-2; abundance: many; CDR3aa: CASSLNRDQETQYF
len: 13; v_gene: TRBV10-3; abundance: few; CDR3aa: CAISERVNNEQFF
len: 16; v_gene: TRBV3-1; abundance: few; CDR3aa: CASSQGTGTSIYEQYF
len: 15; v_gene: TRBV7-2; abundance: many; CDR3aa: CASSLGLAGGNEQFF
len: 14; v_gene: TRBV7-9; abundance: -; CDR3aa: CASKEGGPDNEQFF
len: 13; v_gene: TRBV2; abundance: -; CDR3aa: CASTRTRPDTQYF
len: 10; v_gene: TRBV10-2; abundance: -; CDR3aa: CASGRAGEFF
len: 15; v_gene: TRBV7-2; abundance: many; CDR3aa: CASSPKERAGGTQYF
len: 15; v_gene: TRBV20-1; abundance: few; CDR3aa: CSARGGGYSNQPQHF
len: 15; v_gene: TRBV11-2; abundance: many; CDR3aa: CASSKTGSGANVLTF
len: 19; v_gene: TRBV4-3; abundance: -; CDR3aa: CASSQAPSGGRWNTGELFF
len: 13; v_gene: TRBV12-3/TRBV12-4; abundance: -; CDR3aa: CASSDWGTTEAFF
len: 13; v_gene: TRBV5-4; abundance: few; CDR3aa: CASSAGQGGEQYF
len: 15; v_gene: TRBV7-2; abundance: -; CDR3aa: CASSLTGVNTGELFF
len: 15; v_gene: TRBV12-3/TRBV12-4; abundance: many; CDR3aa: CASSSQGKGNQPQHF
len: 15; v_gene: TRBV7-9; abundance: -; CDR3aa: CASSLGWGLEDTQYF
len: 15; v_gene: TRBV29-1; abundance: few; CDR3aa: CSVLKLVLTTYEQYF
len: 14; v_gene: TRBV4-1; abundance: -; CDR3aa: CASSLRNTGNEQFF
len: 15; v_gene: TRBV5-6; abundance: few; CDR3aa: CASSSTPTTNTEAFF
len: 13; v_gene: TRBV11-3; abundance: few; CDR3aa: CASSFGGWNEQFF